Below are 21 T cell receptor beta chains sequenced from a single sample in a study of blood T cell repertoires in COVID-19. Generated by immunoSEQ multiplex PCR, the TCRdb table keeps only in-frame clones and is missing some. The sample consists of around 240,000 clones, around 86% of them appearing once. The sequenced material came from peripheral blood. These receptor sequences come from a woman in her twenties or thirties who had recovered from COVID-19.

This clone showed up just once. This rearrangement joins TRBV29-1 to TRBJ1-2, with 10 bases identical to TRBD1. This CDR3 spans 15 amino acids. V lost 4 bases to trimming and J lost 6 bases; unmatched junction nucleotides: 11. CDR1 is SQVTM, CDR2 ANQGSEA, per germline. The CDR3 spells CSVGGDRGQGHGYTF. CDR3 in DNA: TGCAGCGTTGGGGGAGACAGGGGGCAAGGCCATGGCTACACCTTC.

CDR3 bases: TGTGCCAGTAGTAGGGGACTTCTTAAGGGGACCGGGGAGCTGTTTTTT. Protein: CASSRGLLKGTGELFF. The chain employs TRBV19 and TRBJ2-2, with D maybe TRBD2 (6 bases). The length of the CDR3 is 16 residues. The V gene's germline CDR1 is LNHDA and CDR2 SQIVND (reference sequence). Trimming left V 4 bases short and J 5 bases short, with 17 bases between.

The rearrangement links TRBV5-1 to TRBJ1-2; no reliable D call. The germline gives CDR1 SGHRS, CDR2 YFSETQ. This CDR3 is 13 amino acids long. Trimming shortened V by 4 bases and J by 1 base, and 8 bases separated the two germline ends. CDR3 in amino acids: CASSSTVNYGYTF. Here the CDR3 DNA reads TGCGCCAGCAGCAGTACAGTTAACTATGGCTACACCTTC.

The rearrangement links TRBV19 to TRBJ2-3; maybe TRBD1 (5 bases). V was shortened by 4 bases and J by 0 bases, with 20 bases between the two germline ends. The CDR3 runs to 18 residues. Germline-derived CDR1 and CDR2 are LNHDA and SQIVND (reference sequence). The CDR3 loop is CASSREHQGYASTDTQYF. DNA for the CDR3: TGTGCCAGTAGTAGAGAGCACCAGGGTTACGCTAGCACAGATACGCAGTATTTT.

The chain couples TRBV5-4 to TRBJ1-6; 7 bases fit TRBD1. CDR1 is SGHNT and CDR2 is YYREEE in the germline V gene (reference sequence). The CDR3 length is 15 residues. The junction had 4 bases not matched to a gene; V was cut back by 3 bases and J by 4 bases. The CDR3 bases are TGTGCCAGCAGCTCCCAGACAGGGTATAATTCACCCCTCCACTTT. Its protein product is CASSSQTGYNSPLHF.

This clone showed up just a few times. The rearrangement links TRBV12-2 to TRBJ1-1; the table's D call of TRBD1 was not tested on the DNA. TRBV12-2 is designated a pseudogene. This CDR3 comprises 19 residues. Here the CDR3 DNA reads TGTGCAAGTCGCAGAGGACACCCACCCACCTATTCCATGAACACTGAAGCTTTCTTT. The encoded protein is CASRRGHPPTYSMNTEAFF.

This chain connects TRBV3-1 (or the pseudogene TRBV3-2) to TRBJ2-2; 10 bases are a match to TRBD2. The CDR3 is 14 residues long. Trimming removed 8 bases from V and 3 bases from J; junction bases left unmatched: 3. From germline, CDR1 is LGHDT and CDR2 YNNKEL (reference sequence). The CDR3 loop reads CASSAGGYTGELFF. The CDR3, as DNA: TGTGCCAGCTCAGCGGGGGGGTACACCGGGGAGCTGTTTTTT.

The CDR3: CASSLLGANTEAFF. The CDR3 DNA reads as TGTGCCAGCAGTTTATTGGGGGCGAACACTGAAGCTTTCTTT. The V call is TRBV27, the J call TRBJ1-1; a weak D match, TRBD1 (6 bases). The CDR3 totals 14 residues. V lost 1 base, J lost 1 base, and 7 bases lay in between. CDR1 is MNHEY and CDR2 is SMNVEV in the germline V gene (reference sequence).

The chain has TRBV15 and TRBJ2-1, with D possibly being TRBD1 (5 bases). CDR1 LNHNV and CDR2 YYDKDF come from the germline V gene (reference sequence). This CDR3 is 16 amino acids long. V dropped 1 base and J dropped 8 bases, with 18 bases sitting between them. The CDR3 DNA is TGTGCCACCAGCAGAGTCCAGGGTGGCCCTTGGGATGAGCAGTTCTTC. It encodes CATSRVQGGPWDEQFF.

This chain connects TRBV5-1 to TRBJ2-1, with 7 bases lining up with TRBD1. V was pared by 5 bases and J by 2 bases, with 4 bases of the junction left unmatched. The germline V gene encodes CDR1 SGHRS and CDR2 YFSETQ. The CDR3 is made up of 14 amino acids. The CDR3 DNA follows: TGCGCCAGCAGACCGGGACAGCCCTACAATGAGCAGTTCTTC. Translated, it gives CASRPGQPYNEQFF.

The chain joins TRBV9 to TRBJ2-1; 7 bases fit TRBD2. CDR1 SGDLS and CDR2 YYNGEE come from the germline V gene. Trimming at V came to 3 bases and at J to 8 bases, leaving 11 bases not matched to a gene. The CDR3 runs to 15 residues. The CDR3 DNA follows: TGTGCCAGCAGCGGAAGGGGACTAAGGGGAGATGAGCAGTTCTTC. It translates to CASSGRGLRGDEQFF.

The chain links TRBV28 to TRBJ1-2; the D gene is possibly TRBD1 (6 bases). The CDR3 sequence is 13 residues long. Trimming took 5 bases from V and 4 from J, leaving 11 bases between them. The germline gives CDR1 MDHEN, CDR2 SYDVKM. In DNA form, the CDR3 reads TGTGCCAGCAGTAGAGAAGGGGGCTATGGCTACACCTTC. It encodes CASSREGGYGYTF.

The chain is built from TRBV13 and TRBJ1-1, with 8 bases lining up with TRBD1. Trimming removed 3 bases from V and 4 bases from J; junction bases left unmatched: 10. The CDR3 has 16 residues. CDR1 is PRHDT, CDR2 FYEKMQ, per germline (reference sequence). This chain's CDR3 is CASSFVTGDWGTEAFF. The CDR3, as DNA: TGTGCCAGCAGCTTTGTGACAGGGGATTGGGGCACTGAAGCTTTCTTT.

V is TRBV5-5 and J is TRBJ1-1; TRBD1 agrees at 8 bases. The germline V gene has CDR1 SGHKS and CDR2 YYEKEE (reference sequence). The CDR3 extends over 13 amino acids. V trimming: 2 bases; J trimming: 5 bases; junction bases outside the gene matches: 2. The CDR3 here is CASSFNRGTEAFF. The CDR3 coding sequence is TGTGCCAGCAGCTTTAACAGGGGGACTGAAGCTTTCTTT.

The rearrangement uses TRBV9 and TRBJ1-5, with 7 bases fitting TRBD1. The CDR3 spans 15 residues. Looked up from germline, CDR1 is SGDLS and CDR2 is YYNGEE. V shed 0 bases, J shed 3 bases, and the junction held 3 bases outside the gene matches. For the CDR3, the DNA is TGTGCCAGCAGCGTAGCTGGACAGGTCAATCAGCCCCAGCATTTT. This gives the protein CASSVAGQVNQPQHF.

The chain recombines TRBV5-1 with TRBJ1-5; 9 bases match TRBD1. The CDR3 is 14 residues long. J was trimmed by 7 bases and V by 5 bases; bases with no gene match: 7. The germline V gene has CDR1 SGHRS and CDR2 YFSETQ. CDR3 nucleotides: TGCGCCAGCAGTCAAACAGGGGGCGGGCAGCCCCAGCATTTT. Translation: CASSQTGGGQPQHF. Full variable domain (missing parts from reference TRBV5-1 and TRBJ1-5): KAGVTQTPRYLIKTRGQQVTLSCSPISGHRSVSWYQQTPGQGLQFLFEYFSETQRNKGNFPGRFSGRQFSNSRSEMNVSTLELGDSALYLCASSQTGGGQPQHFGDGTRLSIL.

On this clone: This CDR3 is also generated by other DNA sequences in the sample. The rearrangement links TRBV20-1 to TRBJ2-5; D remains ambiguous. V lost 5 bases, J lost 5 bases, and 6 bases lay in between. Germline CDR1 and CDR2: DFQATT and SNEGSKA (reference sequence). CDR3 length: 10 residues. CDR3 residues: CSAARETQYF. Here the CDR3 DNA reads TGCAGTGCTGCTCGGGAGACCCAGTACTTC.

The rearrangement links TRBV5-1 to TRBJ2-2; the match to TRBD1 covers 7 bases. Losses at the gene ends were 4 bases for V and 4 bases for J; bases not matched to a gene: 10. The CDR3 has 16 residues. CDR1 is SGHRS, CDR2 YFSETQ, per germline. DNA of the CDR3: TGCGCCAGCAGCCTGGTCGCAGGGGGAATCACCGGGGAGCTGTTTTTT. This translates into CASSLVAGGITGELFF.

The chain is built from TRBV4-2 and TRBJ2-5; the D is unclear. Germline CDR1 and CDR2: LGHNA and YNFKEQ. CDR3 size: 15 residues. V lost 0 bases to trimming and J lost 2 bases, with 10 bases between them. CDR3 sequence: CASSQELPTQETQYF. CDR3 in DNA: TGTGCCAGCAGCCAAGAATTGCCAACACAAGAGACCCAGTACTTC.

This clone was detected only once. The chain joins TRBV4-3 to TRBJ1-2; no definite D call. V shed 0 bases and J shed 7 bases, with 18 bases lying between them. This CDR3 is 16 amino acids long. The germline V gene encodes CDR1 LGHNA and CDR2 YSLEER. CDR3 residues: CASSQDVTIRDFGYTF. Here the CDR3 DNA reads TGCGCCAGCAGCCAAGATGTTACGATCCGAGATTTTGGCTACACCTTC.

This clone is a singleton in its sample. Other DNA sequences within the sample encode an identical CDR3. The chain couples TRBV6-5 to TRBJ2-3, with 7 bases aligning to TRBD2. The CDR3 consists of 15 residues. The germline gives CDR1 MNHEY, CDR2 SVGAGI. The ends lost 0 bases at V and 1 base at J; junction bases unmatched: 1. The CDR3 nucleotides are TGTGCCAGCAGTTACTCTGGGGGGGGCACAGATACGCAGTATTTT. Its translation: CASSYSGGGTDTQYF.